The 18 T cell receptor beta chains in this list originate from one sample, sequenced in a study of T cell responses to AZD1222 COVID-19 vaccine. Repertoires were generated with immunoSEQ multiplex PCR, while TCRdb's copy carries only in-frame clones and drops some. The sample lists about 120,000 clones; less than 90% were seen once. Here the sequenced sample was peripheral blood, taken on day 0 of AZD1222 vaccination. The origin of the receptors is an adult in good health.

The V and J genes are TRBV7-9 and TRBJ2-4; D is ambiguous. V lost 1 base and J lost 11, with 18 bases in between. Germline V lookup: CDR1 SEHNR, CDR2 FQNEAQ (reference sequence). This CDR3 is built from 15 residues. The chain's CDR3 is CASSLESLTRAVQYF. The CDR3 DNA reads TGTGCCAGCAGCTTAGAGTCCTTGACTCGGGCGGTTCAGTACTTC.

J is TRBJ1-4 and V is TRBV5-1; no reliable D call. The length of the CDR3 is 17 residues. The germline gives CDR1 SGHRS, CDR2 YFSETQ. V lost 1 base, J lost 8 bases, and 21 bases lay in between. This chain's CDR3 is CASSLSSRPSVGEKLFF. The CDR3 DNA follows: TGCGCCAGCAGCTTGAGTAGCAGGCCATCAGTGGGAGAAAAACTGTTTTTT.

The V gene is TRBV16, the J gene TRBJ1-3; D unclear. This CDR3 spans 17 amino acids. Germline V gene sequence: CDR1 KGHSY, CDR2 FQNENV. Trimming removed 4 bases at V and 2 bases at J, with 18 bases between. The DNA of the CDR3 is TGTGCCAGCAGCCGATTTAAGGAGTACCCCACTGGAAACACCATATATTTT. This codes for CASSRFKEYPTGNTIYF.

The V call is TRBV28, the J call TRBJ1-2; tentatively, D is TRBD1 (5 bases). The CDR3 has 14 amino acids. Germline V lookup: CDR1 MDHEN, CDR2 SYDVKM. V lost 6 bases and J lost 4, with 15 bases in between. CDR3 bases: TGTGCCAGCAGCAAAGACAGCACCTTCTATGGCTACACCTTC. Translation: CASSKDSTFYGYTF.

The chain links TRBV7-9 to TRBJ1-1; possible D gene TRBD1, 6 bases. The V gene's germline CDR1 is SEHNR and CDR2 FQNEAQ (reference sequence). The CDR3 totals 15 residues. V gave up 5 bases and J gave up 0 bases, with 13 bases separating them. CDR3 coding DNA: TGTGCCAGCAGCCCCCGGACAGCCATGAACACTGAAGCTTTCTTT. It specifies CASSPRTAMNTEAFF.

The chain carries TRBV6-5 and TRBJ1-4; 7 bases map to TRBD1. The CDR3 contains 16 residues. V lost 2 bases and J lost 4; bases outside the gene matches: 7. CDR1 and CDR2 from the germline V gene are MNHEY and SVGAGI. In DNA, the CDR3 is TGTGCCAGCAGTTACCCAGGGGGGAATGTTAATGAAAAACTGTTTTTT. This gives the protein CASSYPGGNVNEKLFF.

The gene calls are TRBV10-3 and TRBJ1-2; the D is unclear. The CDR3 is 13 amino acids. With 3 bases removed from V and 8 bases from J, the gap between germline ends came to 13 bases. The germline V gene encodes CDR1 ENHRY and CDR2 SYGVKD. The CDR3, as DNA: TGTGCCATCAGTGACGGCAGAAGAGAAGGCTACACCTTC. Translation: CAISDGRREGYTF.

This sequence joins TRBV11-3 and TRBJ1-2; D gene ambiguous. Per germline, CDR1 SGHNT and CDR2 YENEEA. V gave up 1 base and J gave up 8 bases, with 8 bases separating them. The CDR3 has 12 amino acids. The CDR3 loop is CASSLGGQGYTF. CDR3 DNA sequence: TGTGCCAGCAGCTTAGGTGGCCAGGGCTACACCTTC.

The chain is built from TRBV3-1 (or the pseudogene TRBV3-2) and TRBJ2-3; a weak D match, TRBD1 (5 bases). CDR3 size: 15 residues. Germline V gene sequence: CDR1 LGHDT, CDR2 YNNKEL (reference sequence). Between the trimmed V and J ends, which lost 7 bases and 2 bases, there was a span of 16 bases. CDR3 DNA sequence: TGTGCCAGCACCCCAAGTGGCAGGGTCACAGATACGCAGTATTTT. Translated, it gives CASTPSGRVTDTQYF.

The chain links TRBV7-2 to TRBJ1-5, with D unresolved. The CDR3 runs 14 residues. The ends were cut back, 3 bases at V and 6 bases at J, with 12 bases in the middle. Germline V gives CDR1 SGHTA, CDR2 FQGNSA. CDR3: CASSLSNTGQPQHF. CDR3 sequence (DNA): TGTGCCAGCAGCTTGAGTAATACTGGTCAGCCCCAGCATTTT.

The genes are TRBV30 and TRBJ2-7; D not resolved. V was cut by 0 bases and J by 6 bases, with 12 bases left in between. CDR3 length: 13 residues. The germline V gene has CDR1 GTSNPN and CDR2 SVGIG (reference sequence). The CDR3 DNA follows: TGTGCCTGGAGTGTAGGGTTAATGGGCGAGCAGTACTTC. Amino acids: CAWSVGLMGEQYF.

This rearrangement joins TRBV27 to TRBJ2-1, with D possibly matching TRBD2 (6 bases). The V end was cut by 3 bases, the J end by 4 bases, with 7 bases between. The germline V gene encodes CDR1 MNHEY and CDR2 SMNVEV (reference sequence). The CDR3 extends over 13 amino acids. CDR3 sequence: CASSLGGYNEQFF. DNA of the CDR3: TGTGCCAGCAGTTTGGGGGGTTACAATGAGCAGTTCTTC.

The V call is TRBV5-6, the J call TRBJ2-1; TRBD2 is a possible D gene (6 bases). CDR3 length: 16 amino acids. The V and J ends lost 0 bases and 4 bases respectively, with 14 bases between them. The germline V gene has CDR1 SGHDT and CDR2 YYEEEE. This CDR3 is CASSLAGGLPYNEQFF. The CDR3 DNA follows: TGTGCCAGCAGCTTGGCCGGGGGACTCCCATACAATGAGCAGTTCTTC.

About this clone: Different DNA sequences within this sample yield the same CDR3. The chain carries TRBV29-1 and TRBJ2-7; TRBD2 matches 8 bases. Germline CDR1 SQVTM, CDR2 ANQGSEA. V lost 6 bases, J lost 3 bases, and 4 bases stayed unmatched. The CDR3 is 12 residues long. CDR3 coding DNA: TGCAGCGTAGAGACTAGCGACTACGAGCAGTACTTC. It translates to CSVETSDYEQYF.

The chain joins TRBV6-5 to TRBJ2-7; weak D call: TRBD1 (5 bases). The CDR3 has 14 amino acids. The V end was cut by 2 bases, the J end by 5 bases, with 13 bases between. Germline-derived CDR1 and CDR2 are MNHEY and SVGAGI. The CDR3 sequence is CASSYTGPPDEQYF. In DNA, the CDR3 is TGTGCCAGCAGTTACACAGGACCTCCCGACGAGCAGTACTTC.

The chain combines TRBV28 with TRBJ2-5; D gene uncertain. CDR1 and CDR2 (germline): MDHEN, SYDVKM. Trimming removed 2 bases from V and 2 bases from J, with 12 bases in between. There are 15 residues in the CDR3. The CDR3 DNA reads TGTGCCAGCAGTTTAAATCCAGCGAGACAAGAGACCCAGTACTTC. This encodes CASSLNPARQETQYF.

The chain combines TRBV27 with TRBJ1-4; D ambiguous. V gave up 3 bases and J gave up 8 bases, with 13 bases separating them. The CDR3 has 14 amino acids. Germline CDR1 MNHEY, CDR2 SMNVEV (reference sequence). Written as DNA, the CDR3 is TGTGCCAGCAGTTTGACCCCGGCCGGAGAAAAACTGTTTTTT. Translating gives CASSLTPAGEKLFF.

This chain joins TRBV6-1 and TRBJ2-2, with D perhaps matching TRBD1 or TRBD2 (5 bases each). The length of the CDR3 is 14 residues. V lost 3 bases and J 1 base, leaving 6 bases between the germline ends. The germline V gene encodes CDR1 MNHNS and CDR2 SASEGT. In DNA form, the CDR3 reads TGTGCCAGCAGTGAGGGACGGAACACCGGGGAGCTGTTTTTT. Translated: CASSEGRNTGELFF.